The source of this TCR beta chain is a study of somatic mutations in cytotoxic T cells in rheumatoid arthritis. Positive magnetic bead selection separated CD4+ and CD8+ cells, and flow cytometry confirmed purity. This clone was found once. The method was immunoSEQ multiplex PCR; TCRdb's version includes in-frame clones alone and lacks a portion of them. This sample has 15,000 or so clones, with roughly 79% found just once. Germline assignment: CDR1 SGHNT and CDR2 YENEEA. V dropped 3 bases and J dropped 10; count of bases not matched to a gene: 3. The length of the CDR3 is 12 residues. The gene calls are TRBV11-3 and TRBJ2-1; the match to TRBD2 covers 7 bases. The origin of this receptor is an adult with rheumatoid arthritis. Sequenced material: CD8+ T cells sorted from blood. CDR3 sequence reads: CASSLTSSEQFF. DNA for the CDR3: TGTGCCAGCAGCTTGACTAGCAGCGAGCAGTTCTTC.